This TCR beta chain was profiled in a study of cytomegalovirus exposure and HLA in healthy donors. For the study at large: Most genotyped donors, about 81% of about 400, had Caucasian-associated genetic ancestry. Study-wide results and limits: Per a later analysis, HLA-associated TCR beta chains showed more clonal expansion than other, equally common TCR beta chains. Earlier analysis found most TCR beta V segments productive about 87% or about 30% of the time. One variant, a missense change in DCLRE1C, was linked in a later analysis to TCR beta V- and J-gene trimming.

The J segment lost 13 bases and the V segment lost 5 bases, leaving 19 bases of the junction unmatched. Per germline, CDR1 SGHTA and CDR2 FQGNSA. CDR3 size: 17 residues. Primers for the PCR totalled 60 Vbeta and 13 Jbeta. TCRdb keeps only in-frame clones here, not all; method: immunoSEQ multiplex PCR. The repertoire holds tens of thousands of clones, with roughly 80% as singletons. Turning to this clone: Antigen unknown.

The chain has TRBV7-2 and TRBJ1-4; TRBD1 matches at 10 bases. This TCR was recovered from a woman in her thirties or forties in good health and CMV-seropositive. The sequenced sample was PBMCs. Written as DNA, the CDR3 is TGTGCCAGCAGCGCAACCGTCGTAGGGACAGGGGTATCACGACTGTTTTTT. Amino acids: CASSATVVGTGVSRLFF.